This T cell receptor (beta chain) was sequenced for a study of shared clonotypes between healthy human individuals. Profiled with immunoSEQ multiplex PCR; TCRdb holds only in-frame clones, not every one. The profile covers roughly 1,800,000 clones, with 85% to 95% appearing a single time and more than 0.95% taken by the ten largest. V shed 3 bases and J shed 6 bases, with 18 bases lying between them. From germline, CDR1 is SGHDT and CDR2 YYEEEE. CDR3 size: 15 residues. Naive CD8 cells comprised CD45RO-negative, CCR7-positively selected cells, excluding terminally differentiated effector memory CD45RA+ cells.

Material: naive CD8+ T cells sorted from blood. This rearrangement joins TRBV5-6 to TRBJ1-2, with D possibly TRBD1 on 6 matching bases. The receptor was derived from a young man in good health. CDR3 bases: TGTGCCAGCAGCTGGTGGGGACACGGGCGGGATGGCTACACCTTC. Translation gives CASSWWGHGRDGYTF.